Below, 22 T cell receptor beta chains from the same sample are listed, as sequenced in a study of shared clonotypes between healthy human individuals. Naive CD8 populations comprised CD45RO-negative cells positively selected for CCR7, excluding terminally differentiated effector memory CD45RA+ cells. Using immunoSEQ multiplex PCR, the repertoire was profiled, and TCRdb retains in-frame clones only, with some absent. Among about 580,000 clones, more than 95% were seen once, and the ten largest hold approximately 0.3%. The specimen sequenced was naive CD8+ T cells sorted from blood. These receptors were obtained from a man younger than 40 in good health.

The J gene is TRBJ2-1, the V gene TRBV7-9; D call uncertain. The CDR3 extends over 16 amino acids. Germline V gene sequence: CDR1 SEHNR, CDR2 FQNEAQ (reference sequence). V was clipped by 6 bases and J by 0 bases, with 15 bases between them. This chain's CDR3 is CASSLSGRNSYNEQFF. As DNA, the CDR3 is TGTGCCAGCAGTTTATCCGGCAGGAACTCCTACAATGAGCAGTTCTTC.

The CDR3 DNA follows: TGTGCCAGCAGCCTCTCCCGGACAGGGGCTTACGAGCAGTACTTC. Translating gives CASSLSRTGAYEQYF. The chain joins TRBV7-3 to TRBJ2-7; the match to TRBD1 covers 9 bases. The CDR3 is made up of 15 amino acids. Trimming cost V 5 bases and J 4 bases; bases outside gene matches: 9. Germline V lookup: CDR1 SGHTA, CDR2 FQGTGA.

The chain is built from TRBV7-9 and TRBJ2-7; possibly TRBD2 for D (6 bases). Germline V gene lookup returns CDR1 SEHNR and CDR2 FQNEAQ (reference sequence). The V end was cut by 1 base, the J end by 3 bases, with 10 bases between. The CDR3 sequence is 14 residues long. This CDR3 reads CASSLGRGDYEQYF. CDR3 in DNA: TGTGCCAGCAGCTTAGGGCGGGGAGACTACGAGCAGTACTTC.

A single count supports this clone. The rearrangement uses TRBV7-9 and TRBJ2-1; 13 bases line up with TRBD2. The V gene's germline CDR1 is SEHNR and CDR2 FQNEAQ (reference sequence). The CDR3 covers 17 residues. V was pared by 5 bases and J by 10 bases, with 14 bases of the junction left unmatched. CDR3 sequence: CASSDQALAGGPREQFF. For the CDR3, the DNA is TGTGCCAGCAGCGATCAAGCACTAGCGGGAGGGCCCCGGGAGCAGTTCTTC.

The CDR3 loop is CASSVPRRDQADNEQFF. In DNA form, the CDR3 reads TGTGCCAGCAGTGTCCCCAGGCGGGATCAGGCCGACAATGAGCAGTTCTTC. The chain is built from TRBV2 and TRBJ2-1, with D tentatively TRBD2 (6 bases). Trimming shortened V by 4 bases and J by 5 bases, and 21 bases separated the two germline ends. This CDR3 is built from 17 residues. CDR1 SNHLY and CDR2 FYNNEI come from the germline V gene.

The chain recombines TRBV7-2 with TRBJ1-1, with D unclear. Trimming shortened V by 5 bases and J by 8 bases, and 15 bases separated the two germline ends. This CDR3 has 13 amino acids. CDR1 and CDR2 from the germline V gene are SGHTA and FQGNSA. CDR3 coding DNA: TGTGCCAGCAGCCTTGTTGGCAACCGCGAAGCTTTCTTT. Protein: CASSLVGNREAFF.

The V and J genes are TRBV11-1 and TRBJ2-5; D not certain. The CDR3 loop spans 14 amino acids. Trimming cost V 0 bases and J 4 bases, with 9 bases left between them. Germline CDR1 is SGHAT and CDR2 is FQDESV (reference sequence). CDR3 nucleotides: TGTGCCAGCAGCTTAGCCGGCCGTAGAGAGACCCAGTACTTC. Protein sequence: CASSLAGRRETQYF. The full variable domain, rest sourced from reference TRBV11-1 and TRBJ2-5, is EAEVAQSPRYKITEKSQAVAFWCDPISGHATLYWYRQILGQGPELLVQFQDESVVDDSQLPKDRFSAERLKGVDSTLKIQPAELGDSAMYLCASSLAGRRETQYFGPGTRLLVL.

This chain joins TRBV28 and TRBJ1-4, with 7 bases aligning to TRBD1. V lost 6 bases to trimming and J lost 6 bases; unmatched junction nucleotides: 4. Germline-derived CDR1 and CDR2 are MDHEN and SYDVKM. The CDR3 covers 13 residues. The CDR3 nucleotides are TGTGCCAGCAGACAGGGGTTTCATGAAAAACTGTTTTTT. Translating gives CASRQGFHEKLFF.

The J gene is TRBJ1-1, the V gene TRBV27; a possible D gene is TRBD1 (5 bases). The V and J ends lost 7 bases and 4 bases respectively, with 19 bases between them. Per the germline V gene, CDR1 is MNHEY and CDR2 is SMNVEV (reference sequence). The CDR3 runs to 15 residues. CDR3 bases: TGTGCCAGCATACCTTACTACGGGGGTGGCACTGAAGCTTTCTTT. As protein: CASIPYYGGGTEAFF.

V and J are TRBV14 and TRBJ2-2; D is perhaps TRBD2 (6 bases). This CDR3 comprises 13 residues. Trimming shortened V by 8 bases and J by 7 bases, and 14 bases separated the two germline ends. Germline CDR1 SGHDN, CDR2 FVKESK. The CDR3 sequence: CASGETSLGELFF. The DNA of the CDR3 is TGTGCCAGCGGGGAGACTAGTCTCGGGGAGCTGTTTTTT.

CDR3 sequence: CASSLETAPSYEQYF. The CDR3 DNA sequence: TGTGCCAGCAGCTTGGAGACAGCTCCCTCCTACGAGCAGTACTTC. The chain joins TRBV5-8 to TRBJ2-7; the D gene is possibly TRBD1 (5 bases). Looked up from germline, CDR1 is SGHTS and CDR2 is YDEGEE. The V end lost 0 bases, the J end lost 0 bases, and 10 bases lay between the germline ends. The CDR3 spans 15 residues.

The chain carries TRBV15 and TRBJ2-7; 8 positions match TRBD2. CDR1 is LNHNV, CDR2 YYDKDF, per germline (reference sequence). The CDR3 runs to 15 residues. The V and J ends lost 1 base and 4 bases, in that order; junction bases with no gene match: 6. CDR3 in amino acids: CATSRVQGGRYEQYF. CDR3 coding DNA: TGTGCCACCAGCAGAGTGCAAGGCGGGAGGTACGAGCAGTACTTC.

V is TRBV28 and J is TRBJ2-7, with unresolved D. V lost 5 bases and J 0 bases, leaving 17 bases between the germline ends. Per the germline V gene, CDR1 is MDHEN and CDR2 is SYDVKM. The CDR3 loop spans 16 amino acids. DNA of the CDR3: TGTGCCAGCAGTCAAGACACCGCAAATCCCTCCTACGAGCAGTACTTC. Protein: CASSQDTANPSYEQYF. The whole variable domain, remainder taken from reference TRBV28 and TRBJ2-7, is DVKVTQSSRYLVKRTGEKVFLECVQDMDHENMFWYRQDPGLGLRLIYFSYDVKMKEKGDIPEGYSVSREKKERFSLILESASTNQTSMYLCASSQDTANPSYEQYFGPGTRLTVT.

This clone showed up just once. CDR3 in amino acids: CASSPLGTGAEKLFF. The CDR3 DNA is TGCGCCAGCAGCCCTCTTGGGACAGGGGCTGAAAAACTGTTTTTT. The chain combines TRBV4-3 with TRBJ1-4, with 10 positions matching TRBD1. Germline CDR1 LGHNA, CDR2 YSLEER. The V and J ends lost 4 bases and 7 bases, in that order; junction bases with no gene match: 6. This CDR3 contains 15 residues.

This clone is a singleton in its sample. The chain uses TRBV5-1 and TRBJ2-7; TRBD2 matches at 12 bases. The CDR3 runs 15 residues. CDR1 is SGHRS and CDR2 is YFSETQ in the germline V gene. Losses at the gene ends were 2 bases for V and 3 bases for J; bases not matched to a gene: 3. CDR3 bases: TGCGCCAGCAGCTTCCTAGCGGGAGGGGGCTACGAGCAGTACTTC. The encoded protein is CASSFLAGGGYEQYF. Full variable domain (rest looked up from reference TRBV5-1 and TRBJ2-7): KAGVTQTPRYLIKTRGQQVTLSCSPISGHRSVSWYQQTPGQGLQFLFEYFSETQRNKGNFPGRFSGRQFSNSRSEMNVSTLELGDSALYLCASSFLAGGGYEQYFGPGTRLTVT.

The chain combines TRBV29-1 with TRBJ1-1; a weak D match, TRBD1 (5 bases). Per the germline V gene, CDR1 is SQVTM and CDR2 is ANQGSEA. The CDR3 runs to 14 residues. The V end was cut by 6 bases, the J end by 5 bases, with 19 bases between. The CDR3 DNA sequence: TGCAGCGTCGAACCGTCGACAGCGGGTACTGAAGCTTTCTTT. Translated, it gives CSVEPSTAGTEAFF. Using reference TRBV29-1 and TRBJ1-1 for the parts outside the CDR3, the full variable domain is SAVISQKPSRDICQRGTSLTIQCQVDSQVTMMFWYRQQPGQSLTLIATANQGSEATYESGFVIDKFPISRPNLTFSTLTVSNMSPEDSSIYLCSVEPSTAGTEAFFGQGTRLTVV.

The chain has TRBV29-1 and TRBJ1-2; D possibly corresponds to TRBD1 (6 bases). The germline V gene has CDR1 SQVTM and CDR2 ANQGSEA. Trimming cost V 0 bases and J 0 bases, with 11 bases left between them. The CDR3 length is 15 residues. The CDR3 DNA reads as TGCAGCGTTGAAGATTGGCGGACAGCTAACTATGGCTACACCTTC. As protein: CSVEDWRTANYGYTF.

This chain joins TRBV27 and TRBJ2-7; TRBD2 might be the D (5 bases). Trimming left V 5 bases short and J 3 bases short, with 17 bases between. Germline CDR1 and CDR2: MNHEY and SMNVEV (reference sequence). The CDR3 has 15 residues. This chain's CDR3 is CASSPGGGLFYEQYF. Here the CDR3 DNA reads TGTGCCAGCAGTCCTGGAGGCGGTTTATTCTACGAGCAGTACTTC.

V gene TRBV12-5 combines with J gene TRBJ2-7; a possible D gene is TRBD2 (6 bases). This CDR3 comprises 17 residues. V was trimmed by 1 base and J by 3 bases, leaving 19 bases between them. Germline CDR1 and CDR2: LGHNT and FRNRAP. This CDR3 is CASGLDPGTAGIYEQYF. In nucleotides, the CDR3 is TGTGCTAGTGGTTTGGACCCTGGGACGGCGGGGATCTACGAGCAGTACTTC. Filled out from reference TRBV12-5 and TRBJ2-7, the complete variable domain reads DARVTQTPRHKVTEMGQEVTMRCQPILGHNTVFWYRQTMMQGLELLAYFRNRAPLDDSGMPKDRFSAEMPDATLATLKIQPSEPRDSAVYFCASGLDPGTAGIYEQYFGPGTRLTVT.

In this sample, this clone turned up once. This chain uses TRBV5-6 with TRBJ2-1; 7 bases are a match to TRBD2. The CDR3 runs 15 residues. J lost 3 bases, V lost 4 bases, and 7 bases had no gene match. Per the germline V gene, CDR1 is SGHDT and CDR2 is YYEEEE. This CDR3 is CASSHEGGRYNEQFF. The CDR3 DNA reads TGTGCCAGCAGCCACGAGGGAGGGCGCTACAATGAGCAGTTCTTC.

This clone was observed once. This chain connects TRBV6-1 to TRBJ2-7; unclear D gene. Trimming took 3 bases from V and 2 from J, leaving 11 bases between them. CDR3 length: 14 residues. Germline V gene lookup returns CDR1 MNHNS and CDR2 SASEGT. In nucleotides, the CDR3 is TGTGCCAGCAGTGACTGGACGCTTCCCTACGAGCAGTACTTC. It translates to CASSDWTLPYEQYF.

This chain uses TRBV19 with TRBJ1-5; D gene unclear. The V and J ends lost 3 bases and 8 bases respectively, with 11 bases between them. In germline, CDR1 is LNHDA, CDR2 SQIVND (reference sequence). This CDR3 spans 13 amino acids. The CDR3, as DNA: TGTGCCAGTAGTATGGTTCTACTCGAGCCCCAGCATTTT. Protein: CASSMVLLEPQHF.